The clone carrying this TCR beta chain is medium-sized within its sample. Original methodology: Amplified reference gene primers provided the basis for estimating nucleated cell counts. The repertoire was sequenced with immunoSEQ multiplex PCR; TCRdb's copy has only in-frame clones and lacks some. V and J calls and clone size are those listed in that table; D and trimming were worked out from the DNA. This sample carries about 63,000 clones, 70% to 80% of them seen once, and the ten largest clones take 50%. Between the trimmed V and J ends, which lost 1 base and 0 bases, there was a span of 10 bases. CDR3 size: 15 residues. The germline V gene encodes CDR1 PRHDT and CDR2 FYEKMQ (reference sequence). The data were obtained in a study of blood T cell repertoires in COVID-19. About the research overall: Spain, Italy and the United States supplied samples that represented acute and convalescent COVID-19. From T cells, B-cell-depleted T cells, or PBMCs came the material, which was cDNA or gDNA.

This clonotype was obtained from a woman older than 75 with acute or convalescent COVID-19. The chain uses TRBV13 and TRBJ2-7; D gene ambiguous. The sequencing sample was made of peripheral blood. CDR3 in amino acids: CASSLAQTGSYEQYF. The CDR3 nucleotides are TGTGCCAGCAGCTTAGCTCAGACGGGCTCCTACGAGCAGTACTTC.